This TCR beta chain was identified in a study of cytomegalovirus exposure and HLA in healthy donors. This clone was observed a single time. Trimming left V 1 base short and J 2 bases short, with 13 bases between. Germline V gene data show CDR1 as SGHKS and CDR2 as YYEKEE (reference sequence). This CDR3 is 15 amino acids long. Primers: 60 Vbeta forward and 13 Jbeta reverse. Measured with immunoSEQ multiplex PCR; TCRdb has only the in-frame clones, and not every one. The table lists tens of thousands of clones, roughly nine tenths of them singletons, with around a tenth in the top ten. The rearrangement joins TRBV5-5 to TRBJ2-7; D is ambiguous. The origin of this receptor is a young man in good health and CMV-seropositive. The sequencing input was PBMCs. CDR3 DNA sequence: TGTGCCAGCAGCTTGAGTGCAGGCTCACCCTACGAGCAGTACTTC. Its translation: CASSLSAGSPYEQYF. Supplemented by reference TRBV5-5 and TRBJ2-7, the full variable domain reads DAGVTQSPTHLIKTRGQQVTLRCSPISGHKSVSWYQQVLGQGPQFIFQYYEKEERGRGNFPDRFSARQFPNYSSELNVNALLLGDSALYLCASSLSAGSPYEQYFGPGTRLTVT.